The present entry profiles one T cell receptor beta chain with its context. Its antigen remains unknown. The data originate from a study of cytomegalovirus exposure and HLA in healthy donors. For the study at large: Early release data held around 80 million unique TCRs from HLA-typed donors. Study-wide results and caveats: There were 150 to 200 TCR beta chains listed as cytomegalovirus-associated. There were some public TCRs occurring in many donors, but most TCR sequences were rare.

13 Jbeta primers and 60 Vbeta primers were used for the PCR. The data were produced by immunoSEQ multiplex PCR, yet TCRdb's version contains in-frame clones alone and is incomplete. The table includes about 170,000 clones, roughly 80% detected once. Germline V lookup: CDR1 GTSNPN, CDR2 SVGIG (reference sequence). Deletions cut 1 base from V and 4 bases from J, with 16 bases between. This CDR3 spans 15 amino acids. The sequence was obtained from a woman aged 18-29 years in good health and CMV-seronegative. Sequencing input: PBMCs. The rearrangement links TRBV30 to TRBJ1-2; a possible D gene is TRBD1 (6 bases). CDR3 sequence: CAWSGRGGDVYGYTF. The CDR3 DNA is TGTGCCTGGAGTGGGAGAGGGGGAGACGTCTATGGCTACACCTTC. Full variable domain (rest looked up from reference TRBV30 and TRBJ1-2): SQTIHQWPATLVQPVGSPLSLECTVEGTSNPNLYWYRQAAGRGLQLLFYSVGIGQISSEVPQNLSASRPQDRQFILSSKKLLLSDSGFYLCAWSGRGGDVYGYTFGSGTRLTVV.